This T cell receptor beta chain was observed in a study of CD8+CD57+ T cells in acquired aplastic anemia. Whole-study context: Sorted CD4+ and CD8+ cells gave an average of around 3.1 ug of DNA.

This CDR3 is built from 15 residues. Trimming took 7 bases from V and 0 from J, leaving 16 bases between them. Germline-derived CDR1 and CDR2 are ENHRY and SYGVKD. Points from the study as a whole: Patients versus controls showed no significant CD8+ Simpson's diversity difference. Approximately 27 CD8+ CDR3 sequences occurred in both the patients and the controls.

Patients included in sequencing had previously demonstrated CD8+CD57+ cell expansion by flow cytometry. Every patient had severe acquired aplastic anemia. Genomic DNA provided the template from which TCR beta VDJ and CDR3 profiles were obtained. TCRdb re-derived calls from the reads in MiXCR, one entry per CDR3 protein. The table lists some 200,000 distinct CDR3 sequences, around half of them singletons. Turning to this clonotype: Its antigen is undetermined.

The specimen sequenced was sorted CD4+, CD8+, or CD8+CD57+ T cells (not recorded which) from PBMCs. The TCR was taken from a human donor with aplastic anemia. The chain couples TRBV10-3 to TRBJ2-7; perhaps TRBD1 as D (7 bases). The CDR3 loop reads CAIKRRGQHSYEQYF. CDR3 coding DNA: TGTGCCATCAAACGGAGGGGACAGCACTCCTACGAGCAGTACTTC.